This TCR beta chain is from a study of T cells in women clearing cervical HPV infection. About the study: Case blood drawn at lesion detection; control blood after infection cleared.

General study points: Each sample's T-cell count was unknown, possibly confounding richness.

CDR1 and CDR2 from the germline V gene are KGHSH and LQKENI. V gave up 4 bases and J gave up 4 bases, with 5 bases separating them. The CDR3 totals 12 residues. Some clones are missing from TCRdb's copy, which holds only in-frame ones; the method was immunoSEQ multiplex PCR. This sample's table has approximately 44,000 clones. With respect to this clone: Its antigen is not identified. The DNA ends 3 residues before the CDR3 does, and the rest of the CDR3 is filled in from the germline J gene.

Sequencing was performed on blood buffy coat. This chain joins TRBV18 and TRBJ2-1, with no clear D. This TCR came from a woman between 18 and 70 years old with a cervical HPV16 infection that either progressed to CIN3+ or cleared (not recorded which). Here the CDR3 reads CASSLNYNEQFF. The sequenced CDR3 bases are TGTGCCAGCTCACTTAATTACAATGAG.